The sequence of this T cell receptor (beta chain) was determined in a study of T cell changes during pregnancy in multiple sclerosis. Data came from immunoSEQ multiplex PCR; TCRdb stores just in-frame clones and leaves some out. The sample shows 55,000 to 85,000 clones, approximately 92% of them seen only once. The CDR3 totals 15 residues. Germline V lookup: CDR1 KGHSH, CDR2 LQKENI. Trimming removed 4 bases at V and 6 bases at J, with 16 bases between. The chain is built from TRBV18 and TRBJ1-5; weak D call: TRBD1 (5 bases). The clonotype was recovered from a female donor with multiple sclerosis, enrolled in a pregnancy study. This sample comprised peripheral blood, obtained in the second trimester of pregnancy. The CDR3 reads CASSRSRGVFQPQHF. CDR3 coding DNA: TGTGCCAGCTCACGTTCACGGGGGGTATTTCAGCCCCAGCATTTT.